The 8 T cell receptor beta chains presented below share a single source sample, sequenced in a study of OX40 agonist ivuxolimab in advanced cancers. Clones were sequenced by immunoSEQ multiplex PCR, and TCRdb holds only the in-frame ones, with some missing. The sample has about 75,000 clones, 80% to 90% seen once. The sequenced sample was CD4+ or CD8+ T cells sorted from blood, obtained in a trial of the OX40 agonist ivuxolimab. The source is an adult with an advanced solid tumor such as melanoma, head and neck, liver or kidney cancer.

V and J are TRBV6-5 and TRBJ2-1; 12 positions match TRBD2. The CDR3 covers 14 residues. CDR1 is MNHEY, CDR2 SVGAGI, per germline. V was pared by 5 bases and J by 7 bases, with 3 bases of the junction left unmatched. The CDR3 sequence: CASSETSGRNEQFF. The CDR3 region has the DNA TGTGCCAGCAGTGAGACTAGCGGGAGAAATGAGCAGTTCTTC.

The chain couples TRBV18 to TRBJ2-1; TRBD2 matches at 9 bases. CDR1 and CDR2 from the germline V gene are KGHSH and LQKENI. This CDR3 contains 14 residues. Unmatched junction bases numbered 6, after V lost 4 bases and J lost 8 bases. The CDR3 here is CASSRGRAIDEQFF. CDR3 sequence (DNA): TGTGCCAGCTCACGCGGGAGGGCCATCGATGAGCAGTTCTTC.

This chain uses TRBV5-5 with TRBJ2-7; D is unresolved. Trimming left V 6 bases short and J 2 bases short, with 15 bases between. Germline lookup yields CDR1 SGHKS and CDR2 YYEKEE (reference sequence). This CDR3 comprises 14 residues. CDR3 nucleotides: TGTGCCAGCACCCCACGGGCTGAGACCTACGAGCAGTACTTC. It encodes CASTPRAETYEQYF. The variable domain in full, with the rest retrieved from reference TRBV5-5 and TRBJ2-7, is DAGVTQSPTHLIKTRGQQVTLRCSPISGHKSVSWYQQVLGQGPQFIFQYYEKEERGRGNFPDRFSARQFPNYSSELNVNALLLGDSALYLCASTPRAETYEQYFGPGTRLTVT.

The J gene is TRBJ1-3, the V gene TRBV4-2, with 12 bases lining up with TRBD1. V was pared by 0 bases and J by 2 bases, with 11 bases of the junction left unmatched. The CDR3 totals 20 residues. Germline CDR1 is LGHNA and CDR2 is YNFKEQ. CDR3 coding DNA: TGTGCCAGCAGCCAAGATCCGGGACAGGGGGCTGGTTTTACTGGAAACACCATATATTTT. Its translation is CASSQDPGQGAGFTGNTIYF.

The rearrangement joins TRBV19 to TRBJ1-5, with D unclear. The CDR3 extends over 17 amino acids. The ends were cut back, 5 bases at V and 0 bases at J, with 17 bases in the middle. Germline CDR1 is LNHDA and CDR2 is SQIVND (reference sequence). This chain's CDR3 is CASSPRGAGYSNQPQHF. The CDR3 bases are TGTGCCAGTAGTCCCCGGGGAGCAGGATATAGCAATCAGCCCCAGCATTTT.

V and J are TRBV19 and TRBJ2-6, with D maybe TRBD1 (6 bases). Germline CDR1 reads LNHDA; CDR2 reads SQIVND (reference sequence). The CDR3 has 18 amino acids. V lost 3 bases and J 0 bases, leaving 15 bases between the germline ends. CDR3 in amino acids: CASSMGAGYSSGANVLTF. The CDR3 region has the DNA TGTGCCAGTAGTATGGGGGCGGGCTATAGCTCTGGGGCCAACGTCCTGACTTTC.

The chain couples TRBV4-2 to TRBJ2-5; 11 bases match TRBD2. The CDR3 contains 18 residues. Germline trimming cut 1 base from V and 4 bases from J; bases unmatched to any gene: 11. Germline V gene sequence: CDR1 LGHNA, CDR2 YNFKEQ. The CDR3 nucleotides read TGTGCCAGCAGCCAAGCGGGTGGGCTAGCGGGAGGTACAGAGACCCAGTACTTC. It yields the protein CASSQAGGLAGGTETQYF.

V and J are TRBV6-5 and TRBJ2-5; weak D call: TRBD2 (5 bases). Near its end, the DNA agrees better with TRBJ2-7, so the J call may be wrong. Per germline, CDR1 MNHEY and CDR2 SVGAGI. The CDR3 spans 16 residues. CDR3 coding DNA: TGTGCCAGCAGTTACGACCTCCGCGGGTCCTCCTACGAGCAGTACTTC. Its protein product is CASSYDLRGSSYEQYF.